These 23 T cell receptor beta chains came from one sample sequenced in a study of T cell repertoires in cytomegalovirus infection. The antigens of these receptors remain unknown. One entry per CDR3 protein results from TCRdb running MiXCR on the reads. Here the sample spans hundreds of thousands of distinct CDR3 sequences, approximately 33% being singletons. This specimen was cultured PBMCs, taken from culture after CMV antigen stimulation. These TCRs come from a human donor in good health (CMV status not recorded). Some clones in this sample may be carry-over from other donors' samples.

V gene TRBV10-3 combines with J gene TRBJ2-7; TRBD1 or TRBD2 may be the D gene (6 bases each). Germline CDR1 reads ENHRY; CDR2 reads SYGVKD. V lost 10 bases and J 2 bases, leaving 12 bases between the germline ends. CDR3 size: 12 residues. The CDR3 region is CATKGGPYEQYF. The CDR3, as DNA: TGTGCCACCAAGGGGGGCCCCTACGAGCAGTACTTC.

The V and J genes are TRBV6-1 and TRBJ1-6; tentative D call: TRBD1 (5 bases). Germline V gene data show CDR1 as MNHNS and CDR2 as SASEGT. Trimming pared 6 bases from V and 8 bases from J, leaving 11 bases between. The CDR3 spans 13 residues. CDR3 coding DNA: TGTGCCAGCAGGCTCGACAGTTATTCACCCCTCCACTTT. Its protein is CASRLDSYSPLHF.

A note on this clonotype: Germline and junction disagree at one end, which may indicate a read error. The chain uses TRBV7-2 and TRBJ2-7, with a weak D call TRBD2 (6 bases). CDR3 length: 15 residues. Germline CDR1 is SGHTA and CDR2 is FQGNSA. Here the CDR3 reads CASSLSAGTSYDQYF. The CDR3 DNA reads TGTGCCAGCAGCTTATCGGCGGGAACCTCCTACGATCAGTACTTC.

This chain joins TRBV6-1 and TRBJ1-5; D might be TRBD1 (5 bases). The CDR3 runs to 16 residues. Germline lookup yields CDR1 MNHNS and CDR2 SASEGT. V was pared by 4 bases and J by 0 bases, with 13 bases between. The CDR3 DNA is TGTGCCAGCAGTGCCCTCCCTGACAGTAGCAATCAGCCCCAGCATTTT. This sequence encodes CASSALPDSSNQPQHF.

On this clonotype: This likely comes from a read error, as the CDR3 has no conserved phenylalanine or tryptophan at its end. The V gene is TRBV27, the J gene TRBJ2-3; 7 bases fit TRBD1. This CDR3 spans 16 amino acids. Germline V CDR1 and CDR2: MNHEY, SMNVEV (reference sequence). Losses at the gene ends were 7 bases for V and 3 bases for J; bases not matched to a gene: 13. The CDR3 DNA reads TGTGCCAGCAAACCCCCGACAGGGTGGGCGACAGATACGCAGTATTTA. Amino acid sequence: CASKPPTGWATDTQYL.

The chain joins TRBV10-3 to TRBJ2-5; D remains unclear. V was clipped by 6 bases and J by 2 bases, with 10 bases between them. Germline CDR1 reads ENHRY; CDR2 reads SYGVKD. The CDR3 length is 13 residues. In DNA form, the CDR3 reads TGTGCCATCAGCAAAAGTGGGCAAGAGACCCAGTACTTC. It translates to CAISKSGQETQYF.

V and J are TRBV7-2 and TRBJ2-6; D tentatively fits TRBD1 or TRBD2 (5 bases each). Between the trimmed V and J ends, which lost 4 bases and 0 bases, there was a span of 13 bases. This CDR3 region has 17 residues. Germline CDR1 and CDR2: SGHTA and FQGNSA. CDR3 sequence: CASSSRDASSGANVLTF. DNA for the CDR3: TGTGCCAGCAGCTCCAGGGACGCCAGCTCTGGGGCCAACGTCCTGACTTTC.

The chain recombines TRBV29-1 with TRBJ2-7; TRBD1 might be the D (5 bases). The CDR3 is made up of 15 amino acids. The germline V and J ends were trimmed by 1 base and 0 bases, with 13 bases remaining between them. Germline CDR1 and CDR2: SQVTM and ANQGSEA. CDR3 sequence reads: CSVEVGTGSSYEQYF. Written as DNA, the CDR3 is TGCAGCGTTGAAGTCGGAACAGGCTCCTCCTACGAGCAGTACTTC.

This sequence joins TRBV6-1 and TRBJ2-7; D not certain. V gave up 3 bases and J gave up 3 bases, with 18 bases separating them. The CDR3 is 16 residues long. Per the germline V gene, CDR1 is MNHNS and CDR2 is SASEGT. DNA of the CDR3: TGTGCCAGCAGTGACTCCTTCGGCAGGTTTGTCTACGAGCAGTACTTC. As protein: CASSDSFGRFVYEQYF.

CDR3 residues: CASGAENYGYTF. The CDR3 DNA is TGTGCCAGCGGGGCAGAAAACTATGGCTACACCTTC. The chain couples TRBV28 to TRBJ1-2; a possible D gene is TRBD1 (5 bases). The CDR3 is made up of 12 amino acids. Trimming stripped 8 bases from V and 2 bases from J, with 9 bases between. CDR1 is MDHEN and CDR2 is SYDVKM in the germline V gene.

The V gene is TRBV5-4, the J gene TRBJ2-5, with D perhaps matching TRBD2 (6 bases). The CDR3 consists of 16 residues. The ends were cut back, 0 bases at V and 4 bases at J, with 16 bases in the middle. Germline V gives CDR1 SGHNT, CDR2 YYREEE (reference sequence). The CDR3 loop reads CASSLEAGRRGETQYF. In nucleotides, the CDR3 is TGTGCCAGCAGCTTGGAGGCAGGGAGGAGAGGAGAGACCCAGTACTTC.

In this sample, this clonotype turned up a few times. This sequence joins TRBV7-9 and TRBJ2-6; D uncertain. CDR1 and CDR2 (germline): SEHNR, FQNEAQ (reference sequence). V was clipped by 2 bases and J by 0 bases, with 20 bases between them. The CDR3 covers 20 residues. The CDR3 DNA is TGTGCCAGCAGCTTACCCCTGAGCCGTGCAGGCCACTCTGGGGCCAACGTCCTGACTTTC. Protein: CASSLPLSRAGHSGANVLTF.

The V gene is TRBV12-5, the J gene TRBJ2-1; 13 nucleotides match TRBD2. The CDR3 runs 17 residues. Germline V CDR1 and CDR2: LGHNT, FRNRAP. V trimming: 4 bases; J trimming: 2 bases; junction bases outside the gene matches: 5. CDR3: CASGSGLAGVAYNEQFF. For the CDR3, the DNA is TGTGCTAGTGGTTCCGGACTAGCGGGAGTAGCCTACAATGAGCAGTTCTTC. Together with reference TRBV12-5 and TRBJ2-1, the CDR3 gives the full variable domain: DARVTQTPRHKVTEMGQEVTMRCQPILGHNTVFWYRQTMMQGLELLAYFRNRAPLDDSGMPKDRFSAEMPDATLATLKIQPSEPRDSAVYFCASGSGLAGVAYNEQFFGPGTRLTVL.

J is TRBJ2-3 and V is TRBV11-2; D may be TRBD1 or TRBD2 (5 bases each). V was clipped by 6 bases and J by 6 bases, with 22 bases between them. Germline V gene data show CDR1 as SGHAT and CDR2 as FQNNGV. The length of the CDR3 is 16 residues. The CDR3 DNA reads TGTGCCAGCAGTCCCGACAGAAGACAACTAGGGGATACGCAGTATTTT. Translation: CASSPDRRQLGDTQYF.

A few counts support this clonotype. DNA for the CDR3: TGTGCCAGTAGTATACCGGTTTGGAGCGAGCAGTACTTC. Protein product: CASSIPVWSEQYF. The rearrangement links TRBV19 to TRBJ2-7; D call uncertain. This CDR3 comprises 13 residues. The V gene's germline CDR1 is LNHDA and CDR2 SQIVND (reference sequence). The V and J ends lost 2 bases and 6 bases respectively, with 11 bases between them.

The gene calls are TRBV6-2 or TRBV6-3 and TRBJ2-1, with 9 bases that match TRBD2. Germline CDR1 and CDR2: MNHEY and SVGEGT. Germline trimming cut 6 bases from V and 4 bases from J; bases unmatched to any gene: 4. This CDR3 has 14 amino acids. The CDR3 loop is CASRIAGVYNEQFF. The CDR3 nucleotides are TGTGCCAGCAGAATAGCGGGAGTGTACAATGAGCAGTTCTTC.

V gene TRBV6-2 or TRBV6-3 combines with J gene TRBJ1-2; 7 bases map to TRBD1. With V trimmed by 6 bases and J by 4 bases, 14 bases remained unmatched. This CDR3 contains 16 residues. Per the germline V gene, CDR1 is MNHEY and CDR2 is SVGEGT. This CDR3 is CASSATTPTGTYGYTF. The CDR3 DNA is TGTGCCAGCAGCGCGACCACTCCGACAGGGACCTATGGCTACACCTTC.

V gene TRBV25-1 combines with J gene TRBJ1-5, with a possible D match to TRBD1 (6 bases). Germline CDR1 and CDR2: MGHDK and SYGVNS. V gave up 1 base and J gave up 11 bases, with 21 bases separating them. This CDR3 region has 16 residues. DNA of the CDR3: TGTGCCAGCAGTGAATGGGACACGGCGAATGGGATGGCCCAGCATTTT. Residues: CASSEWDTANGMAQHF.

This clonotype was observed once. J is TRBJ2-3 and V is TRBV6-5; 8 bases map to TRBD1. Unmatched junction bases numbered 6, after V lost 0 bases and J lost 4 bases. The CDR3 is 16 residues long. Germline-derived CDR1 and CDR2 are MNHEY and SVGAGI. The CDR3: CASSYSDRVPPDTQYF. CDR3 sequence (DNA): TGTGCCAGCAGTTACTCGGACAGGGTCCCCCCAGATACGCAGTATTTT.

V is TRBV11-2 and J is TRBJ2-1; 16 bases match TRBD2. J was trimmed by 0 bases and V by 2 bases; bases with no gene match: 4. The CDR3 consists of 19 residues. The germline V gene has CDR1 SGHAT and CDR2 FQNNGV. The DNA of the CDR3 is TGTGCCAGCAGCTTATCGGGACTAGCGGGGGGGAGCTCCTACAATGAGCAGTTCTTC. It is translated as CASSLSGLAGGSSYNEQFF.

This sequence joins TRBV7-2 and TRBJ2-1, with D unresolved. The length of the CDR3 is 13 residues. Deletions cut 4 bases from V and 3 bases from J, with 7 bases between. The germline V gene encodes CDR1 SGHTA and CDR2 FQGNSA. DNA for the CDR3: TGTGCCAGCAGCTCCATTATCTACAATGAGCAGTTCTTC. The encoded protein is CASSSIIYNEQFF. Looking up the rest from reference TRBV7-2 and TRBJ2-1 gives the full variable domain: GAGVSQSPSNKVTEKGKDVELRCDPISGHTALYWYRQSLGQGLEFLIYFQGNSAPDKSGLPSDRFSAERTGGSVSTLTIQRTQQEDSAVYLCASSSIIYNEQFFGPGTRLTVL.

CDR3 sequence (DNA): TGTGCCAGCAGCTTTGCCCCCGGGACCCCGGGCAAGATACGAGAGACCCAGTACTTC. Its translation: CASSFAPGTPGKIRETQYF. V usage is TRBV11-2 and J usage is TRBJ2-5; D is perhaps TRBD1 or TRBD2 (5 bases each). The germline gives CDR1 SGHAT, CDR2 FQNNGV. CDR3 length: 19 amino acids. Trimming left V 3 bases short and J 4 bases short, with 27 bases between.

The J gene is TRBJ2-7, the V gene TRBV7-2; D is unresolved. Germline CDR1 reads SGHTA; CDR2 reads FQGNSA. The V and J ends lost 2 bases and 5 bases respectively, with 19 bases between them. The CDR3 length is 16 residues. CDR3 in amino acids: CASSLIPGRVSNEQYF. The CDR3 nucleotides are TGTGCCAGCAGCTTAATCCCCGGCCGCGTTTCAAACGAGCAGTACTTC.